The 12 T cell receptor beta chains reported below all come from one sample, sequenced in a study of early T cells in non-severe SARS-CoV-2 infection. In TCRdb, the 5' RACE reads were re-called with MiXCR into one record per CDR3 protein. The table lists some 61,000 distinct CDR3 sequences, approximately 8% of them singletons. The sequences come from whole blood, collected at baseline. The receptors here all came from an adult who was a healthcare worker with PCR-confirmed SARS-CoV-2 infection or an uninfected control (not recorded which).

This clonotype turned up a few times. V is TRBV5-1 and J is TRBJ2-7; the match to TRBD2 covers 10 bases. CDR3 length: 18 amino acids. CDR1 is SGHRS, CDR2 YFSETQ, per germline. The trim removed 3 bases at V and 3 bases at J, leaving 15 bases unmatched. CDR3 in DNA: TGCGCCAGCAGCTCCGGCGGTAGCGGGAGGTCCGATCACTACGAGCAGTACTTC. It encodes CASSSGGSGRSDHYEQYF. Full variable domain (remainder filled in from reference TRBV5-1 and TRBJ2-7): KAGVTQTPRYLIKTRGQQVTLSCSPISGHRSVSWYQQTPGQGLQFLFEYFSETQRNKGNFPGRFSGRQFSNSRSEMNVSTLELGDSALYLCASSSGGSGRSDHYEQYFGPGTRLTVT.

Ten or more counts support this clonotype. This chain joins TRBV29-1 and TRBJ2-7, with 8 bases that match TRBD1. In germline, CDR1 is SQVTM, CDR2 ANQGSEA. This CDR3 contains 13 residues. The J segment lost 6 bases and the V segment lost 2 bases, leaving 6 bases of the junction unmatched. CDR3 amino acids: CSVEYTGGFEQYF. The CDR3 DNA reads TGCAGCGTTGAATATACAGGGGGTTTCGAGCAGTACTTC.

In this sample, this clonotype turned up a few times. The chain recombines TRBV30 with TRBJ2-7, with 10 nucleotides matching TRBD2. Germline-derived CDR1 and CDR2 are GTSNPN and SVGIG (reference sequence). The CDR3 sequence is 15 residues long. V shed 5 bases and J 0 bases; nucleotides not matched to a gene: 7. The CDR3 region has the DNA TGTGCCTGGGGGGGGACTAGCGAGAGCTCCTACGAGCAGTACTTC. Amino acid sequence: CAWGGTSESSYEQYF.

There are many counts of this clonotype. The CDR3 protein is CASSLSFTPGHICGNTIYF. CDR3 in DNA: TGTGCCAGCAGCCTGTCCTTCACCCCGGGACACATTTGTGGAAACACCATATATTTT. V usage is TRBV21-1 and J usage is TRBJ1-3; the DNA was not compared with TRBD1, the D call given in the table. TRBV21-1 is a recognized pseudogene. The CDR3 consists of 19 residues.

The chain recombines TRBV18 with TRBJ1-2; 8 bases line up with TRBD1. The CDR3 is made up of 13 amino acids. V was clipped by 6 bases and J by 3 bases; unmatched bases: 3. Germline lookup yields CDR1 KGHSH and CDR2 LQKENI. The CDR3 region has the DNA TGTGCCAGCTCGCCAGGGGGCGACTATGGCTACACCTTC. As protein: CASSPGGDYGYTF.

This clonotype has more than one count but fewer than ten. The chain links TRBV6-5 to TRBJ2-7; 8 nucleotides line up with TRBD1. Looked up from germline, CDR1 is MNHEY and CDR2 is SVGAGI. This CDR3 spans 12 amino acids. The CDR3 is CVTGTGSYEQYF. The CDR3 DNA sequence: TGTGTGACGGGGACAGGTTCCTACGAGCAGTACTTC.

CDR3 nucleotides: TGCGCCAGTCAGGGGGCCGACGGGGAGCTGTTTTTT. Translation: CASQGADGELFF. J is TRBJ2-2 and V is TRBV4-1; 8 nucleotides match TRBD1. CDR3 length: 12 amino acids. After removal of 9 bases from V and 7 bases from J, the junction contained 4 bases not matched to a gene. CDR1 is MGHRA, CDR2 YSYEKL, per germline.

The genes are TRBV19 and TRBJ1-2; 8 nucleotides align to TRBD1. V lost 4 bases and J lost 7; bases outside the gene matches: 2. The CDR3 is 12 amino acids. CDR1 LNHDA and CDR2 SQIVND come from the germline V gene (reference sequence). CDR3 in amino acids: CASSRTGSGYTF. CDR3 bases: TGTGCCAGTAGTAGGACAGGGTCTGGCTACACCTTC.

At least ten counts were recorded for this clonotype. The rearrangement uses TRBV6-2 or TRBV6-3 and TRBJ2-7; 9 bases match TRBD1. The germline V gene encodes CDR1 MNHEY and CDR2 SVGEGT. With 2 bases clipped from V and 3 bases from J, the junction kept 8 bases outside the gene matches. There are 16 residues in the CDR3. The CDR3 DNA follows: TGTGCCAGCAGTTACCGTCCGGGGACAGGGAGCTACGAGCAGTACTTC. It translates to CASSYRPGTGSYEQYF.

This clonotype has at least ten counts. The chain uses TRBV28 and TRBJ2-7; 7 bases agree with TRBD2. This CDR3 contains 14 residues. The V gene end was trimmed by 6 bases and the J gene end by 4 bases; junction bases not matched to a gene: 9. Germline loops: CDR1 MDHEN, CDR2 SYDVKM. DNA of the CDR3: TGTGCCAGCAGCTCCCCGAGTAGCGGGTACGAGCAGTACTTC. Translated, it gives CASSSPSSGYEQYF.

The sample holds a few counts of this clonotype. This rearrangement joins TRBV5-1 to TRBJ1-5; D gene unclear. The CDR3 length is 15 residues. Germline CDR1 is SGHRS and CDR2 is YFSETQ. Trimming took off 0 bases at V and 6 bases at J, with 13 bases between the two ends. In DNA, the CDR3 is TGCGCCAGCAGCTTGGCTAACCGGGTAGGTCAGCCCCAGCATTTT. Translating gives CASSLANRVGQPQHF.

This clonotype came up a few times. The chain links TRBV9 to TRBJ1-1; D is uncertain. The CDR3 covers 13 residues. The V end was cut by 0 bases, the J end by 4 bases, with 7 bases between. In germline, CDR1 is SGDLS, CDR2 YYNGEE. The CDR3 bases are TGTGCCAGCAGCGTAGTAGTGGGCACTGAAGCTTTCTTT. Translation: CASSVVVGTEAFF.